The entry that follows covers one TCR beta chain sequence. Its specificity is not known. The data stem from a study of T cells in Graves' hyperthyroidism and ophthalmopathy. Study summary: Staff took peripheral blood when the initial diagnosis was made, before any treatment began. Points from the study as a whole: The model foresaw ophthalmopathy a median roughly 6 months prior to onset. Ophthalmopathy and stable hyperthyroidism were separated by a 13 V-J model. Also found in blood were most expanded thyroid clonotypes above 0.001.

The CDR3 is 15 residues long. Germline trimming cut 5 bases from V and 3 bases from J; bases unmatched to any gene: 8. Looked up from germline, CDR1 is SNHLY and CDR2 is FYNNEI. What was amplified from RNA transcripts were TCR beta CDR3 regions. The TCR CDR3 was amplified in a first-round RT-PCR using the HTBI primer set. TCRdb itself ran the multiplex PCR reads through MiXCR, one entry per CDR3 protein. Altogether 500,000 or so distinct CDR3 sequences are present, about 15% being singletons, with the ten largest covering 17%. The specimen was blood. The chain combines TRBV2 with TRBJ2-5, with 8 positions matching TRBD1. The sequence came from a woman younger than 30 with Graves' ophthalmopathy. CDR3 sequence reads: CASSTQDRVEETQYF. CDR3 in DNA: TGTGCCAGCAGTACCCAGGACAGGGTAGAAGAGACCCAGTACTTC.